The 22 T cell receptor beta chains below come from one sample, sequenced in a study of shared clonotypes between healthy human individuals. Some clones are missing from TCRdb's copy, which holds only in-frame ones; the method was immunoSEQ multiplex PCR. This table holds 650,000 to 800,000 clones, 55% to 75% found once. Input material: memory CD4+ T cells sorted from blood. Subset defined: CD45RA-negative fraction. The source is a woman aged 30 to 39 in good health.

The rearrangement joins TRBV6-6 to TRBJ2-3; D could derive from TRBD1 or TRBD2 (6 bases each). CDR3 length equals 15 residues. Looked up from germline, CDR1 is MNHNY and CDR2 is SVGAGI (reference sequence). The V end was cut by 2 bases, the J end by 2 bases, with 11 bases between. CDR3 region: CASSYRRGPTDTQYF. In DNA form, the CDR3 reads TGTGCCAGCAGTTACAGACGGGGGCCCACAGATACGCAGTATTTT.

The CDR3 loop reads CASSLGDRGSNEKLFF. Written as DNA, the CDR3 is TGCGCCAGCAGCTTGGGCGACAGGGGGAGTAATGAAAAACTGTTTTTT. The J gene is TRBJ1-4, the V gene TRBV5-1; TRBD1 aligns across 9 bases. The germline CDR1 and CDR2 sequences are SGHRS and YFSETQ. This CDR3 region has 16 residues. With 0 bases clipped from V and 4 bases from J, the junction kept 4 bases outside the gene matches.

V usage is TRBV5-6 and J usage is TRBJ2-7, with D possibly matching TRBD1 (5 bases). The V end lost 2 bases, the J end lost 6 bases, and 15 bases lay between the germline ends. CDR3 size: 14 residues. Germline V gene lookup returns CDR1 SGHDT and CDR2 YYEEEE. Here the CDR3 DNA reads TGTGCCAGCAGCTTACGGTCCAGGGCCCCCGAGCAGTACTTC. It codes for CASSLRSRAPEQYF.

This clone was counted a single time. The V gene is TRBV28, the J gene TRBJ2-5; TRBD1 aligns across 8 bases. This CDR3 comprises 16 residues. V lost 5 bases to trimming and J lost 0 bases; unmatched junction nucleotides: 8. In germline, CDR1 is MDHEN, CDR2 SYDVKM. Written as DNA, the CDR3 is TGTGCCAGCAGTCGACCCTGGGACAGGTACCAAGAGACCCAGTACTTC. Protein: CASSRPWDRYQETQYF.

This chain uses TRBV19 with TRBJ1-5; D might be TRBD1 (6 bases). The CDR3 sequence is 13 residues long. The germline V gene encodes CDR1 LNHDA and CDR2 SQIVND (reference sequence). V shed 5 bases and J shed 4 bases, with 9 bases lying between them. The CDR3: CASSSDRNQPQHF. In DNA form, the CDR3 reads TGTGCCAGTAGTTCTGACAGGAATCAGCCCCAGCATTTT.

The J gene is TRBJ2-1, the V gene TRBV7-9; no clear D. V dropped 0 bases and J dropped 1 base, with 7 bases sitting between them. This CDR3 spans 15 amino acids. CDR1 and CDR2 from the germline V gene are SEHNR and FQNEAQ (reference sequence). CDR3 sequence reads: CASSLAGLSYNEQFF. The CDR3 DNA sequence: TGTGCCAGCAGCTTAGCGGGCCTGTCCTACAATGAGCAGTTCTTC. The whole variable domain, remainder taken from reference TRBV7-9 and TRBJ2-1, is DTGVSQNPRHKITKRGQNVTFRCDPISEHNRLYWYRQTLGQGPEFLTYFQNEAQLEKSRLLSDRFSAERPKGSFSTLEIQRTEQGDSAMYLCASSLAGLSYNEQFFGPGTRLTVL.

The genes are TRBV2 and TRBJ2-2; D might be TRBD1 or TRBD2, each matching 5 bases. The CDR3 is 14 amino acids. V lost 3 bases and J lost 3, with 8 bases in between. Germline CDR1 SNHLY, CDR2 FYNNEI. In nucleotides, the CDR3 is TGTGCCAGCAGTGACGAGGGGTACACCGGGGAGCTGTTTTTT. Encoded protein: CASSDEGYTGELFF.

This clone was counted a few times. The chain links TRBV19 to TRBJ1-5; 11 bases fit TRBD1. Germline CDR1 is LNHDA and CDR2 is SQIVND (reference sequence). V shed 1 base, J shed 7 bases, and the junction held 6 bases outside the gene matches. The length of the CDR3 is 16 residues. CDR3 loop: CASSIGGTGGRQPQHF. CDR3 nucleotide sequence: TGTGCCAGTAGTATAGGCGGGACAGGGGGACGCCAGCCCCAGCATTTT.

CDR3 in amino acids: CASRGRGGPENTEAFF. The CDR3 nucleotides are TGTGCCAGCAGGGGACGGGGGGGGCCAGAGAACACTGAAGCTTTCTTT. This chain joins TRBV28 and TRBJ1-1; D might be TRBD1 (6 bases). The CDR3 has 16 amino acids. Germline assignment: CDR1 MDHEN and CDR2 SYDVKM. V lost 6 bases, J lost 1 base, and 18 bases lay in between. Full variable domain (remainder filled in from reference TRBV28 and TRBJ1-1): DVKVTQSSRYLVKRTGEKVFLECVQDMDHENMFWYRQDPGLGLRLIYFSYDVKMKEKGDIPEGYSVSREKKERFSLILESASTNQTSMYLCASRGRGGPENTEAFFGQGTRLTVV.

CDR3 protein: CASSLVGQNEQYF. Written as DNA, the CDR3 is TGTGCCAGCAGCTTAGTTGGGCAGAACGAGCAGTACTTC. The rearrangement links TRBV11-2 to TRBJ2-7; no reliable D call. Per the germline V gene, CDR1 is SGHAT and CDR2 is FQNNGV. V was clipped by 1 base and J by 5 bases, with 9 bases between them. CDR3 length: 13 residues. Full variable domain (outside the CDR3, taken from reference TRBV11-2 and TRBJ2-7): EAGVAQSPRYKIIEKRQSVAFWCNPISGHATLYWYQQILGQGPKLLIQFQNNGVVDDSQLPKDRFSAERLKGVDSTLKIQPAKLEDSAVYLCASSLVGQNEQYFGPGTRLTVT.

The V gene is TRBV28, the J gene TRBJ2-3, with 8 bases that match TRBD1. Trimming removed 4 bases from V and 4 bases from J; junction bases left unmatched: 7. The CDR3 totals 15 residues. Germline loops: CDR1 MDHEN, CDR2 SYDVKM. The CDR3 here is CASSSQTGGSDTQYF. The CDR3 bases are TGTGCCAGCAGTTCACAAACAGGGGGGTCAGATACGCAGTATTTT. Supplemented by reference TRBV28 and TRBJ2-3, the full variable domain reads DVKVTQSSRYLVKRTGEKVFLECVQDMDHENMFWYRQDPGLGLRLIYFSYDVKMKEKGDIPEGYSVSREKKERFSLILESASTNQTSMYLCASSSQTGGSDTQYFGPGTRLTVL.

The rearrangement uses TRBV5-1 and TRBJ1-1, with 10 nucleotides matching TRBD1. The CDR3 length is 14 residues. V dropped 5 bases and J dropped 5; count of bases not matched to a gene: 6. Germline lookup yields CDR1 SGHRS and CDR2 YFSETQ. Written as DNA, the CDR3 is TGCGCCAGCAGTCCCCGACAGGGGGCGACTGAAGCTTTCTTT. Protein sequence: CASSPRQGATEAFF.

This clone was found a few times. This chain joins TRBV19 and TRBJ2-1; D might be TRBD2 (6 bases). Germline loops: CDR1 LNHDA, CDR2 SQIVND (reference sequence). This CDR3 has 18 residues. V was pared by 1 base and J by 0 bases, with 16 bases between. The CDR3 coding sequence is TGTGCCAGTAGTATAGGGGGACTCCGGGTGGGCTCCTACAATGAGCAGTTCTTC. It yields the protein CASSIGGLRVGSYNEQFF.

This clone has more than one count but fewer than ten. The chain employs TRBV10-3 and TRBJ1-1; D perhaps matches TRBD1 (6 bases). With 6 bases removed from V and 1 base from J, the gap between germline ends came to 12 bases. The CDR3 is 14 amino acids. The germline V gene has CDR1 ENHRY and CDR2 SYGVKD. The CDR3, as DNA: TGTGCCATCAGCATGGGGGGCCAGAACACTGAAGCTTTCTTT. It specifies CAISMGGQNTEAFF.

V usage is TRBV19 and J usage is TRBJ1-4; 7 bases are a match to TRBD1. Germline V gene data show CDR1 as LNHDA and CDR2 as SQIVND (reference sequence). The V and J ends lost 8 bases and 6 bases, in that order; junction bases with no gene match: 15. The CDR3 extends over 16 amino acids. The DNA of the CDR3 is TGTGCCAGTCAACCGGGACAGATTCCTCAATATGAAAAACTGTTTTTT. Translating gives CASQPGQIPQYEKLFF.

This clone was seen at least ten times. J is TRBJ1-4 and V is TRBV2; 9 bases align to TRBD1. This CDR3 is 11 amino acids long. V was pared by 6 bases and J by 13 bases, with 3 bases of the junction left unmatched. CDR1 is SNHLY, CDR2 FYNNEI, per germline. The CDR3: CASRGQGRLFF. The CDR3 DNA sequence: TGTGCCAGCAGGGGACAGGGTCGACTGTTTTTT.

This clone has a handful of counts. V and J are TRBV5-6 and TRBJ1-2; the D gene is possibly TRBD1 (6 bases). The CDR3 consists of 14 residues. V was clipped by 0 bases and J by 4 bases, with 10 bases between them. Germline V lookup: CDR1 SGHDT, CDR2 YYEEEE. CDR3 DNA: TGTGCCAGCAGCTTGGTGGGAGGGGGCTATGGCTACACCTTC. This encodes CASSLVGGGYGYTF.

This chain joins TRBV28 and TRBJ2-5; D is possibly TRBD2 (6 bases). The germline V and J ends were trimmed by 6 bases and 3 bases, with 11 bases remaining between them. The CDR3 length is 13 residues. Germline CDR1 is MDHEN and CDR2 is SYDVKM. The CDR3 DNA sequence: TGTGCCAGCAGGATGGGGGGAAAAGAGACCCAGTACTTC. It codes for CASRMGGKETQYF. The variable domain in full, with the rest retrieved from reference TRBV28 and TRBJ2-5, is DVKVTQSSRYLVKRTGEKVFLECVQDMDHENMFWYRQDPGLGLRLIYFSYDVKMKEKGDIPEGYSVSREKKERFSLILESASTNQTSMYLCASRMGGKETQYFGPGTRLLVL.

The rearrangement joins TRBV10-1 to TRBJ2-3; no clear D gene. The CDR3 extends over 13 amino acids. Trimming removed 3 bases from V and 1 base from J, with 5 bases in between. Germline V gene lookup returns CDR1 WNHNN and CDR2 SYGVQD (reference sequence). CDR3 sequence reads: CASSDGGTDTQYF. DNA of the CDR3: TGCGCCAGCAGTGATGGCGGCACAGATACGCAGTATTTT.

This clone was recorded once. V is TRBV7-9 and J is TRBJ1-3; a possible D gene is TRBD1 (6 bases). This CDR3 spans 17 amino acids. Trimming pared 1 base from V and 0 bases from J, leaving 13 bases between. The germline CDR1 and CDR2 sequences are SEHNR and FQNEAQ (reference sequence). The CDR3 sequence is CASSLVGQLNSGNTIYF. The CDR3 bases are TGTGCCAGCAGCTTAGTCGGACAGCTTAACTCTGGAAACACCATATATTTT.

The J gene is TRBJ2-7, the V gene TRBV10-2; no firm D call. V was clipped by 8 bases and J by 4 bases, with 12 bases between them. The germline CDR1 and CDR2 sequences are WSHSY and SAAADI. This CDR3 contains 12 residues. The CDR3 reads CASRRLQYEQYF. CDR3 sequence (DNA): TGCGCCAGCCGTAGACTCCAGTACGAGCAGTACTTC.

With regard to this clone: The same CDR3 can be traced to other DNA sequences in this sample. This chain links TRBV2 with TRBJ2-7; D is perhaps TRBD1 or TRBD2 (5 bases each). CDR3 length: 14 amino acids. With 3 bases removed from V and 2 bases from J, the gap between germline ends came to 11 bases. Germline V lookup: CDR1 SNHLY, CDR2 FYNNEI. CDR3 sequence reads: CASSESQGPYEQYF. The CDR3 bases are TGTGCCAGCAGTGAGTCGCAGGGACCCTACGAGCAGTACTTC. The variable domain in full, completed from reference TRBV2 and TRBJ2-7, reads EPEVTQTPSHQVTQMGQEVILRCVPISNHLYFYWYRQILGQKVEFLVSFYNNEISEKSEIFDDQFSVERPDGSNFTLKIRSTKLEDSAMYFCASSESQGPYEQYFGPGTRLTVT.